This T cell receptor beta chain was sequenced for a study of radiation and T cells in renal cell carcinoma. Specified time point: blood 2 weeks post-SBRT. Treatment indicated: 15 Gy SBRT to primary tumor, nephrectomy 4 weeks later. Radiation-treated patients gave blood at baseline, week 2 and week 4. The CDR3 loop spans 9 amino acids. The germline V and J ends were trimmed by 7 bases and 4 bases, with 3 bases remaining between them. Germline V gene data show CDR1 as SGHRS and CDR2 as YFSETQ. Assay used: immunoSEQ multiplex PCR; TCRdb lists only in-frame clones, some missing. The table shows about 130,000 clones, with around 89% occurring only once. In the case of this clone: As yet, its antigen is unknown.

Broader study findings: In blood, top tumor clones expanded by 2 weeks, shrinking by 4.

V gene TRBV5-1 combines with J gene TRBJ2-7, with D unresolved. The TCR sequence derives from a woman in her seventies with renal cell carcinoma. The specimen comprised blood, sampled from a patient whose treatment included radiotherapy and nephrectomy. Here the CDR3 reads CASLYEQYF. DNA of the CDR3: TGCGCCAGCCTTTACGAGCAGTACTTC.